This TCR beta chain was captured by sequencing in a study of Graves' ophthalmopathy and Graves' hyperthyroidism. RNA transcripts served as template for amplifying TCR beta CDR3 sequences. An initial RT-PCR round employing HTBI primers preceded a second-round multiplex PCR. TCRdb called the multiplex PCR reads again in MiXCR, with one record for every CDR3 protein. The table shows a few hundred thousand distinct CDR3 sequences, with around 20% occurring only once. This clonotype came up many times. The length of the CDR3 is 15 residues. Trimming pared 1 base from V and 0 bases from J, leaving 10 bases between. In germline, CDR1 is SNHLY, CDR2 FYNNEI. Stable hyperthyroidism referred to disease that showed no ophthalmopathy within 18 months of follow-up. As diagnostic evidence, clinical symptoms, serum thyroxine, TRAb, thyroid ultrasound and orbital computed tomography were relied upon.

The V gene is TRBV2, the J gene TRBJ2-7, with D perhaps assigned TRBD1 or TRBD2 (6 bases each). Material for sequencing was peripheral blood. This clonotype was obtained from a woman under 30 with stable Graves' hyperthyroidism. CDR3 sequence reads: CASSEGGASSYEQYF. The CDR3 DNA is TGTGCCAGCAGTGAAGGGGGGGCGAGCTCCTACGAGCAGTACTTC.